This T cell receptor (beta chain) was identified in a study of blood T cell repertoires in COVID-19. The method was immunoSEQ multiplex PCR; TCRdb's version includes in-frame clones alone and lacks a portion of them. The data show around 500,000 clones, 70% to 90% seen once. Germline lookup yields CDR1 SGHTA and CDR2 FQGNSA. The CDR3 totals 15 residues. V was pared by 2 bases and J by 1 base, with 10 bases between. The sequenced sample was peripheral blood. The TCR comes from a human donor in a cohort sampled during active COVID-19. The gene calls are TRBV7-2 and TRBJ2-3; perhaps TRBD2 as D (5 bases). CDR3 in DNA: TGTGCCAGCAGCTTAAAATGGGGAGGCACAGATACGCAGTATTTT. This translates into CASSLKWGGTDTQYF. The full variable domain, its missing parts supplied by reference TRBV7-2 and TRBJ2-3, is GAGVSQSPSNKVTEKGKDVELRCDPISGHTALYWYRQSLGQGLEFLIYFQGNSAPDKSGLPSDRFSAERTGGSVSTLTIQRTQQEDSAVYLCASSLKWGGTDTQYFGPGTRLTVL.